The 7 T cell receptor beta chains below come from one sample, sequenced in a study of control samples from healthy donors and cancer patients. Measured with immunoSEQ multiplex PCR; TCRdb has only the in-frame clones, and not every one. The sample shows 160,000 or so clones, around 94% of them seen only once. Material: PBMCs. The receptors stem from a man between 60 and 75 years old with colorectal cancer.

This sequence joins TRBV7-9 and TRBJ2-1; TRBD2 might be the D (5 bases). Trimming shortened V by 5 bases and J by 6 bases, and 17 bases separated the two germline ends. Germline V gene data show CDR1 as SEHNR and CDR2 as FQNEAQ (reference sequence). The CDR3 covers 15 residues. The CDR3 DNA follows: TGTGCCAGCAGCGTAACGGGCTCGAGCGGCAATGAGCAGTTCTTC. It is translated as CASSVTGSSGNEQFF.

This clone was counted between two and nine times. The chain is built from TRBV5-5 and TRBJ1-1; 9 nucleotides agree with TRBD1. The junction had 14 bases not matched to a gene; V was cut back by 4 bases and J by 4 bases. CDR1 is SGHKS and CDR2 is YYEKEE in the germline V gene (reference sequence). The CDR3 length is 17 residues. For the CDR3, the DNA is TGTGCCAGCAGCATGGGACAGGGAAAAGGGGGGGCCACTGAAGCTTTCTTT. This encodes CASSMGQGKGGATEAFF.

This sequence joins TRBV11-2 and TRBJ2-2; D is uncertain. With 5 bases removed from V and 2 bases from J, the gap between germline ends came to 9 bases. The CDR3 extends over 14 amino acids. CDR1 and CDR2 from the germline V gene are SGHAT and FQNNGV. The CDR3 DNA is TGTGCCAGCAGCACGACACTTAACACCGGGGAGCTGTTTTTT. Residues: CASSTTLNTGELFF.

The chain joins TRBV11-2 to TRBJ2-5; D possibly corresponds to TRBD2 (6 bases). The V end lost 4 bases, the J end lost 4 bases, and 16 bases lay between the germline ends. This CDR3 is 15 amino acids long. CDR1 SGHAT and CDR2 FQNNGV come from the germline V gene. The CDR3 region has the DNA TGTGCCAGCAGCTACCGTGGGCGGGGTGTAGAGACCCAGTACTTC. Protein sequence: CASSYRGRGVETQYF.

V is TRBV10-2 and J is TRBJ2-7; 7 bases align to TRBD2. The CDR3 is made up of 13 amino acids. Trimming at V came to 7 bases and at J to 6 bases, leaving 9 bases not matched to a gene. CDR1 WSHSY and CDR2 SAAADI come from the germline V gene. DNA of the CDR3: TGCGCCAGCATAAGAGCGGGGCTAGGCGAGCAGTACTTC. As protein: CASIRAGLGEQYF.

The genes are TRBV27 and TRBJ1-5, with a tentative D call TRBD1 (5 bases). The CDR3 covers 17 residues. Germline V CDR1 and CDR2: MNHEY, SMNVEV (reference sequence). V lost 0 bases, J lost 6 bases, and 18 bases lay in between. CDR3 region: CASSLSFGGGFGQPQHF. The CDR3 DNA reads TGTGCCAGCAGTTTATCGTTCGGGGGGGGATTCGGTCAGCCCCAGCATTTT.

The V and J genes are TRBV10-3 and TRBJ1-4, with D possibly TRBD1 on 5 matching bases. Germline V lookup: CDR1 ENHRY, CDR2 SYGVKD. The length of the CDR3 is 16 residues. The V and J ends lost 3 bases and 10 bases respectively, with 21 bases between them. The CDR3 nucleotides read TGTGCCATCAGTGACGGTGAAAAGTCGGGGGAGGGAAAACTGTTTTTT. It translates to CAISDGEKSGEGKLFF.